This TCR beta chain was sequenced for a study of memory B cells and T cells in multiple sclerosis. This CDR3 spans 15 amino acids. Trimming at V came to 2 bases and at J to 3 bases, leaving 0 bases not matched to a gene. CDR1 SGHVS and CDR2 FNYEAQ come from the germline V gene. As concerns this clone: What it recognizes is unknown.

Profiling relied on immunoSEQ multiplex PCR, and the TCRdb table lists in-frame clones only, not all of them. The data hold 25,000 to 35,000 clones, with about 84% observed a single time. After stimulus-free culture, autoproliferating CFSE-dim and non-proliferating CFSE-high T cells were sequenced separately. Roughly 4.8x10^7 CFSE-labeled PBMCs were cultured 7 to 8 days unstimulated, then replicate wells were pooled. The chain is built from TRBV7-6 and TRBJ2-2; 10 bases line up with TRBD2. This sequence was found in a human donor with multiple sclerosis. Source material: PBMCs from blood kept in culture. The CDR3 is CASSLLAGDTGELFF. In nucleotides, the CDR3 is TGTGCCAGCAGCTTACTAGCGGGGGACACCGGGGAGCTGTTTTTT.